This TCR beta chain was sequenced during a study of molecular identifiers for immune sequencing clone quantification. TCRdb ran MiXCR on the PCR reads and lists one entry per CDR3 protein. The table lists over 550,000 distinct CDR3 sequences, less than 30% of them singletons. Study results and limitations: Clonotypes topping 20 RNA copies carried over 98% of effector molecules but under 1% of naive ones. Spiked Jurkat TCR RNA from one cell was reportedly detectable among fewer than 1.2 million naive cells.

The ends were cut back, 8 bases at V and 5 bases at J, with 21 bases in the middle. The CDR3 length is 15 residues. Germline CDR1 reads MGHDK; CDR2 reads SYGVNS. This clonotype was seen at least ten times. Its antigen is not identified. Source material for naive CD8 libraries was about 20,000 to 1,100,000 sorted cells, with 10%, 30% or 50% RNA. This TCR was sampled from a human donor in good health. Some libraries in this study had Jurkat cell RNA spiked in. Input material: naive CD8+ T cells from blood, with Jurkat cell RNA spiked in. Subset given: FACS-sorted CD8+CD4-CCR7+CD45RA+ naive T cells. The genes are TRBV25-1 and TRBJ2-5; D is ambiguous. CDR3 nucleotides: TGTGCCAGCCCTGACGGCTCCCAAGCGTGTGAGACCCAGTACTTC. This encodes CASPDGSQACETQYF.